This entry lists 10 T cell receptor beta chains sequenced from one sample in a study of T-cell reconstitution after alpha-beta-depleted transplantation in children. Unique molecular identifiers were incorporated into the prepared TCRbeta library. One entry per CDR3 protein results from TCRdb running MiXCR on the PCR reads. The profile shows 200,000 to 300,000 distinct CDR3 sequences, roughly 8.2% of them singletons. The sample here was PBMCs, mostly from graft donor cells, taken 180 days after TCRalphabeta/CD19-depleted stem cell transplant. These receptors all stem from a male patient between 10 and 17 years old who had a stem cell transplant for acute lymphoblastic leukemia, so the T cells may come from the graft donor.

The table lists this clonotype with many counts. The chain joins TRBV20-1 to TRBJ1-1; D gene uncertain. V gave up 6 bases and J gave up 11 bases, with 13 bases separating them. The CDR3 spans 10 residues. Germline values: CDR1 DFQATT, CDR2 SNEGSKA (reference sequence). The CDR3 DNA reads TGCAGTGCGGTGGGTCAGACGGCTTTCTTT. Amino acids: CSAVGQTAFF.

This clonotype occurred many times. J is TRBJ1-2 and V is TRBV29-1, with 7 bases lining up with TRBD1. Trimming removed 7 bases from V and 0 bases from J; junction bases left unmatched: 8. From germline, CDR1 is SQVTM and CDR2 ANQGSEA. CDR3 length equals 14 residues. The CDR3 DNA sequence: TGCAGCGCCACCCCGACAGGGACTAACTATGGCTACACCTTC. Translated: CSATPTGTNYGYTF.

This rearrangement joins TRBV7-8 to TRBJ1-6, with TRBD1 identical over 11 bases. J was trimmed by 7 bases and V by 2 bases; bases with no gene match: 10. This CDR3 is 18 amino acids long. Germline lookup yields CDR1 SGHVS and CDR2 FQNEAQ. The CDR3 region is CASSLYRGQGASNSPLHF. CDR3 DNA: TGTGCCAGCAGCTTATATAGAGGACAGGGGGCGTCGAATTCACCCCTCCACTTT.

This clonotype was recorded many times. The chain employs TRBV15 and TRBJ2-5, with unresolved D. This CDR3 spans 14 amino acids. The V gene's germline CDR1 is LNHNV and CDR2 YYDKDF (reference sequence). With 0 bases removed from V and 1 base from J, the gap between germline ends came to 6 bases. The CDR3 DNA reads as TGTGCCACCAGCAGAGAACAGTCCCAAGAGACCCAGTACTTC. Its protein is CATSREQSQETQYF.

This clonotype was seen ten or more times. The chain carries TRBV20-1 and TRBJ2-5; D possibly corresponds to TRBD2 (6 bases). The CDR3 consists of 14 residues. The germline gives CDR1 DFQATT, CDR2 SNEGSKA (reference sequence). Trimming took off 1 base at V and 3 bases at J, with 12 bases between the two ends. As DNA, the CDR3 is TGCAGTGCTAGAGCCTTCAAGCGGGAAGAGACCCAGTACTTC. Translating gives CSARAFKREETQYF.

This clonotype was detected many times. J is TRBJ2-7 and V is TRBV18, with D unresolved. Looked up from germline, CDR1 is KGHSH and CDR2 is LQKENI. CDR3 length: 14 amino acids. Trimming left V 6 bases short and J 3 bases short, with 15 bases between. The CDR3 nucleotides are TGTGCCAGCTCTCTCCTCAACGGAAACTACGAGCAGTACTTC. This encodes CASSLLNGNYEQYF.

In its sample, this clonotype was seen many times. The V and J genes are TRBV29-1 and TRBJ1-2, with D maybe TRBD1 (5 bases). This CDR3 is built from 13 residues. Trimming cost V 4 bases and J 4 bases, with 13 bases left between them. The germline V gene encodes CDR1 SQVTM and CDR2 ANQGSEA. The CDR3 bases are TGCAGCGTTGGGCAGGGAGGCGGCTATGGCTACACCTTC. Translation gives CSVGQGGGYGYTF.

The J gene is TRBJ2-1, the V gene TRBV12-3 or TRBV12-4; 10 positions agree with TRBD2. Trimming at V came to 3 bases and at J to 12 bases, leaving 11 bases not matched to a gene. The CDR3 is 15 amino acids. The DNA of the CDR3 is TGTGCCAGCAGTTTCTGGACTAGCGGTCTAATAGGGCAGTTCTTC. The encoded protein is CASSFWTSGLIGQFF.

There are many counts of this clonotype. The rearrangement links TRBV15 to TRBJ1-4; D is unresolved. The germline V gene encodes CDR1 LNHNV and CDR2 YYDKDF (reference sequence). The CDR3 has 16 amino acids. The V and J ends lost 0 bases and 0 bases respectively, with 8 bases between them. CDR3 nucleotide sequence: TGTGCCACCAGCAGAGATGGACGTTCAACTAATGAAAAACTGTTTTTT. Translation: CATSRDGRSTNEKLFF.

This clonotype was seen many times. J is TRBJ1-2 and V is TRBV24-1, with no clear D. V was clipped by 2 bases and J by 4 bases, with 4 bases between them. Germline V gene lookup returns CDR1 KGHDR and CDR2 SFDVKD. There are 12 residues in the CDR3. The CDR3 nucleotides read TGTGCCACCAGTGATTCGCTCTATGGCTACACCTTC. Its translation: CATSDSLYGYTF.